This T cell receptor beta chain originates from a study of chemoradiotherapy in HPV16-positive cancers. To note about this clone: The antigen is not known.

Germline V lookup: CDR1 SNHLY, CDR2 FYNNEI. V lost 3 bases to trimming and J lost 10 bases; unmatched junction nucleotides: 20. There are 19 residues in the CDR3. Repeated repertoire sampling spanned the course of chemoradiotherapy. General study points: Better recurrence-free survival went with HPV-responsive T-cell expansion in HPV16-positive patients. HPV-specific T cells were functionally defined from only two HPV16-positive patients. Candidate HPV-specific clones and E7-related TCR motifs grew in tumor during treatment.

Here immunoSEQ multiplex PCR was the method, and the copy in TCRdb shows in-frame clones only, minus some. The sample holds about 25,000 clones, roughly 92% seen once. The starting material was blood, obtained from a patient who underwent chemoradiotherapy. The J gene is TRBJ2-1, the V gene TRBV2; 11 bases agree with TRBD2. This receptor was taken from a human donor with HPV-associated anogenital cancer. CDR3 nucleotide sequence: TGTGCCAGCAGTGATAGGAGGGATCTTAGCGGGGGGGAGGCTGAAGAGCAGTTCTTC. Translating gives CASSDRRDLSGGEAEEQFF.